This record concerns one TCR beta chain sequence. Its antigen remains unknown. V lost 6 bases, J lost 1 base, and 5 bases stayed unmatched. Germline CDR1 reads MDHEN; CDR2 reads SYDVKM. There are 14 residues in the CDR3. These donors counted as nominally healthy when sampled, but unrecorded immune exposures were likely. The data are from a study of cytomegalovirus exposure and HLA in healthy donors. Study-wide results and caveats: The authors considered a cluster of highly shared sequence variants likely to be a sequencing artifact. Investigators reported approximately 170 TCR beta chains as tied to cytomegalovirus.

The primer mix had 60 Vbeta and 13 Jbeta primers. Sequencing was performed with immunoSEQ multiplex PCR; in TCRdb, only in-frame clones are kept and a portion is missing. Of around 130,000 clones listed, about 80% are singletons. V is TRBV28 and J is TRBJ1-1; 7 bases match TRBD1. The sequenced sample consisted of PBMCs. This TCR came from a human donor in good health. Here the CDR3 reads CASRPGQPNTEAFF. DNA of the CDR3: TGTGCCAGCAGACCGGGACAGCCGAACACTGAAGCTTTCTTT.